The present T cell receptor beta chain was sequenced within a study of T-cell reconstitution after alpha-beta-depleted transplantation in children. The TCRbeta library was prepared with unique molecular identifiers. MiXCR, run by TCRdb on the PCR reads, gives a single entry per CDR3 protein. This sample yields some 240,000 distinct CDR3 sequences, of which 12% are seen a single time; about 2.6% belongs to the top ten. V trimming: 0 bases; J trimming: 9 bases; junction bases outside the gene matches: 2. Germline V CDR1 and CDR2: SGHTA, FQGNSA. This CDR3 spans 13 amino acids. Here the sequenced sample was PBMCs from the stem cell graft donor, taken from the stem cell graft. The sequence was obtained from a human donor who donated a stem cell graft to a child with acute lymphoblastic leukemia. The rearrangement links TRBV7-2 to TRBJ2-1; 7 bases fit TRBD2. CDR3 protein: CASSLAPSGEQFF. For the CDR3, the DNA is TGTGCCAGCAGCTTAGCGCCTAGCGGTGAGCAGTTCTTC.